These 22 T cell receptor beta chains were all obtained from the same sample, sequenced in a study of Graves' ophthalmopathy and Graves' hyperthyroidism. CDR3 regions of TCR beta were amplified from RNA transcripts. HTBI primers were employed in first-round RT-PCR, then a second-round multiplex PCR followed. A single record per CDR3 protein comes from TCRdb applying MiXCR to the multiplex PCR reads. The data hold around 1,200,000 distinct CDR3 sequences, with 35% to 45% observed a single time. Input material: peripheral blood or thyroid tissue (not recorded which). The receptor set was obtained from an adult man with Graves' hyperthyroidism.

V and J are TRBV7-8 and TRBJ2-3; D call uncertain. Trimming left V 0 bases short and J 0 bases short, with 10 bases between. The CDR3 is made up of 16 amino acids. CDR1 is SGHVS and CDR2 is FQNEAQ in the germline V gene. The DNA for the CDR3 is TGTGCCAGCAGCTTAGCGTCGCGGCGGAGCACAGATACGCAGTATTTT. As protein: CASSLASRRSTDTQYF. Full variable domain (remainder filled in from reference TRBV7-8 and TRBJ2-3): GAGVSQSPRYKVAKRGQDVALRCDPISGHVSLFWYQQALGQGPEFLTYFQNEAQLDKSGLPSDRFFAERPEGSVSTLKIQRTQQEDSAVYLCASSLASRRSTDTQYFGPGTRLTVL.

The rearrangement links TRBV5-1 to TRBJ2-5, with a possible D match to TRBD2 (6 bases). Germline lookup yields CDR1 SGHRS and CDR2 YFSETQ. Trimming took 0 bases from V and 7 from J, leaving 13 bases between them. This CDR3 has 14 amino acids. The CDR3, as DNA: TGCGCCAGCAGCTTGGCGGCCCTGGGGGGGACCCAGTACTTC. Encoded protein: CASSLAALGGTQYF.

This clonotype was recorded a few times. J is TRBJ1-5 and V is TRBV2, with D hard to call. The CDR3 spans 14 residues. Trimming took 7 bases from V and 2 from J, leaving 12 bases between them. Germline-derived CDR1 and CDR2 are SNHLY and FYNNEI. The CDR3 is CASTFGSGNQPQHF. The CDR3 DNA follows: TGTGCCAGCACCTTCGGGTCTGGCAATCAGCCCCAGCATTTT.

This rearrangement joins TRBV2 to TRBJ1-1; 7 positions agree with TRBD1. The CDR3 consists of 12 residues. After removal of 7 bases from V and 7 bases from J, the junction contained 6 bases not matched to a gene. Germline assignment: CDR1 SNHLY and CDR2 FYNNEI. The CDR3 DNA follows: TGTGCCAGCAAAAAAGGGACAGATGAAGCTTTCTTT. It translates to CASKKGTDEAFF.

This clonotype was seen repeatedly, ten times or more. DNA for the CDR3: TGTGCCAGCAGCTCAAGGTTAGGCAAGAACACTGAAGCTTTCTTT. Its protein product is CASSSRLGKNTEAFF. The chain joins TRBV11-2 to TRBJ1-1; D is unresolved. CDR1 SGHAT and CDR2 FQNNGV come from the germline V gene. The CDR3 covers 15 residues. V dropped 4 bases and J dropped 1 base, with 13 bases sitting between them.

This clonotype was counted between two and nine times. The chain employs TRBV4-1 and TRBJ2-7, with D unresolved. The length of the CDR3 is 13 residues. Germline V lookup: CDR1 MGHRA, CDR2 YSYEKL. V was shortened by 1 base and J by 3 bases, with 7 bases between the two germline ends. This chain's CDR3 is CASSQVGFYEQYF. The CDR3 DNA sequence: TGCGCCAGCAGCCAAGTAGGGTTCTACGAGCAGTACTTC.

This sequence joins TRBV11-2 and TRBJ1-4; 10 bases line up with TRBD1. CDR1 SGHAT and CDR2 FQNNGV come from the germline V gene. CDR3 length: 14 residues. Trimming removed 5 bases from V and 8 bases from J; junction bases left unmatched: 5. Here the CDR3 DNA reads TGTGCCAGCAGCCAGACAGGGGGCTTGGAAAAACTGTTTTTT. Its protein is CASSQTGGLEKLFF.

In regard to this clonotype: A read error may be the cause here, since a much bigger clone is one base away. The gene calls are TRBV6-5 and TRBJ2-7; D is ambiguous. This CDR3 comprises 14 residues. Germline CDR1 and CDR2: MNHEY and SVGAGI. Deletions cut 5 bases from V and 3 bases from J, with 14 bases between. DNA of the CDR3: TGTGCCAGCAGTCTGCACTGGGCCGACTACGAGCAGTACTTC. Protein product: CASSLHWADYEQYF.

J is TRBJ1-2 and V is TRBV27, with D perhaps TRBD1 (5 bases). Between the trimmed V and J ends, which lost 1 base and 1 base, there was a span of 13 bases. In germline, CDR1 is MNHEY, CDR2 SMNVEV (reference sequence). CDR3 length: 16 amino acids. The CDR3 DNA follows: TGTGCCAGCAGTTTATTTCGCGCGGGGCTTAACTATGGCTACACCTTC. Amino acid sequence: CASSLFRAGLNYGYTF.

The gene calls are TRBV6-6 and TRBJ1-2; no clear D. The CDR3 sequence is 12 residues long. V was pared by 7 bases and J by 4 bases, with 10 bases between. CDR1 and CDR2 (germline): MNHNY, SVGAGI (reference sequence). CDR3 in amino acids: CASNGRGYGYTF. The CDR3 DNA is TGTGCCAGCAACGGCCGCGGCTATGGCTACACCTTC.

This clonotype was detected many times. This chain joins TRBV20-1 and TRBJ2-2; 8 bases align to TRBD2. Germline CDR1 reads DFQATT; CDR2 reads SNEGSKA (reference sequence). V shed 4 bases and J 1 base; nucleotides not matched to a gene: 5. CDR3 length: 15 residues. Written as DNA, the CDR3 is TGCAGTGCTACCTTTAGCGGGAAGAACACCGGGGAGCTGTTTTTT. Protein product: CSATFSGKNTGELFF.

At least ten counts were recorded for this clonotype. The rearrangement uses TRBV20-1 and TRBJ1-1; D call uncertain. Germline CDR1 is DFQATT and CDR2 is SNEGSKA (reference sequence). Trimming cost V 3 bases and J 0 bases, with 8 bases left between them. This CDR3 has 13 amino acids. CDR3 nucleotides: TGCAGTGCTAGTTCAGAGGTGAACACTGAAGCTTTCTTT. Its translation is CSASSEVNTEAFF.

This clonotype was picked up many times. J is TRBJ2-7 and V is TRBV7-6, with D unresolved. The V and J ends lost 1 base and 4 bases respectively, with 11 bases between them. Germline CDR1 SGHVS, CDR2 FNYEAQ. The CDR3 sequence is 14 residues long. This chain's CDR3 is CASSLGWVGYEQYF. CDR3 nucleotides: TGTGCCAGCAGCTTAGGCTGGGTCGGGTACGAGCAGTACTTC.

The chain uses TRBV20-1 and TRBJ1-2; TRBD1 matches at 9 bases. Germline V gives CDR1 DFQATT, CDR2 SNEGSKA (reference sequence). The CDR3 is made up of 15 amino acids. J was trimmed by 8 bases and V by 0 bases; bases with no gene match: 10. Here the CDR3 reads CSARDRWTGVWGYTF. The DNA for the CDR3 is TGCAGTGCTAGAGATCGTTGGACAGGGGTTTGGGGCTACACCTTC.

About this clonotype itself: A read error may explain this, as a much larger clone is one base away. The V call is TRBV7-9, the J call TRBJ1-1; no clear D. Germline CDR1 reads SEHNR; CDR2 reads FQNEAQ (reference sequence). This CDR3 comprises 13 residues. V lost 10 bases, J lost 1 base, and 13 bases lay in between. The CDR3 DNA follows: TGTGCCACCGATGCCGGCGGGAACACTGAAGCTTTCTTT. Its translation is CATDAGGNTEAFF.

The gene calls are TRBV20-1 and TRBJ2-5; TRBD2 aligns across 7 bases. CDR1 is DFQATT and CDR2 is SNEGSKA in the germline V gene (reference sequence). V lost 4 bases, J lost 6 bases, and 14 bases stayed unmatched. The CDR3 extends over 15 amino acids. The CDR3 bases are TGCAGTGCTAAACTGACGGGAGGTTTGCAACAGACCCAGTACTTC. It yields the protein CSAKLTGGLQQTQYF.

In the case of this clonotype: A single base separates this from a much larger clone, so it may be a read error. This chain joins TRBV13 and TRBJ1-4; weak D call: TRBD1 (6 bases). V was pared by 5 bases and J by 6 bases, with 16 bases between. Germline lookup yields CDR1 PRHDT and CDR2 FYEKMQ (reference sequence). This CDR3 has 15 residues. The CDR3 coding sequence is TGTGCCAGCAGCCCGACACAGGGAATTGATGAAAAACTGTTTTTT. Encoded protein: CASSPTQGIDEKLFF.

The rearrangement uses TRBV20-1 and TRBJ2-7, with 13 bases fitting TRBD2. Germline-derived CDR1 and CDR2 are DFQATT and SNEGSKA (reference sequence). The CDR3 totals 14 residues. V lost 7 bases and J lost 4; bases outside the gene matches: 7. CDR3 residues: CSGTGLAGRYEQYF. CDR3 coding DNA: TGCAGTGGCACGGGACTAGCGGGACGGTACGAGCAGTACTTC.

The chain is built from TRBV25-1 and TRBJ1-2; 7 bases fit TRBD1. Looked up from germline, CDR1 is MGHDK and CDR2 is SYGVNS. The V and J ends lost 6 bases and 4 bases, in that order; junction bases with no gene match: 8. This CDR3 has 14 residues. The chain's CDR3 is CASRKQGTSYGYTF. The CDR3 nucleotides read TGTGCCAGCAGAAAACAGGGGACTAGCTATGGCTACACCTTC.

This clonotype was seen ten or more times. The chain combines TRBV20-1 with TRBJ2-7; the match to TRBD1 covers 8 bases. CDR1 is DFQATT and CDR2 is SNEGSKA in the germline V gene (reference sequence). CDR3 length: 15 residues. V lost 5 bases to trimming and J lost 3 bases; unmatched junction nucleotides: 12. The CDR3 DNA sequence: TGCAGTGCTGAGGATCCGGGACAGGCTAACTACGAGCAGTACTTC. Translating gives CSAEDPGQANYEQYF.

The CDR3 nucleotides read TGTGCCAGCAGTTTTCGGACAGGGGGGACTGAAGCTTTCTTT. Amino acid sequence: CASSFRTGGTEAFF. The chain is built from TRBV27 and TRBJ1-1, with 10 bases that match TRBD1. The CDR3 length is 14 residues. Germline loops: CDR1 MNHEY, CDR2 SMNVEV (reference sequence). V lost 3 bases to trimming and J lost 5 bases; unmatched junction nucleotides: 3.

The V call is TRBV7-6, the J call TRBJ2-7, with TRBD1 matching over 9 bases. This CDR3 has 16 residues. V shed 3 bases and J 3 bases; nucleotides not matched to a gene: 9. Germline V gene data show CDR1 as SGHVS and CDR2 as FNYEAQ. CDR3 DNA sequence: TGTGCCAGCAGCTTGCGTGCGGGACAGGGTATCTACGAGCAGTACTTC. Protein product: CASSLRAGQGIYEQYF.